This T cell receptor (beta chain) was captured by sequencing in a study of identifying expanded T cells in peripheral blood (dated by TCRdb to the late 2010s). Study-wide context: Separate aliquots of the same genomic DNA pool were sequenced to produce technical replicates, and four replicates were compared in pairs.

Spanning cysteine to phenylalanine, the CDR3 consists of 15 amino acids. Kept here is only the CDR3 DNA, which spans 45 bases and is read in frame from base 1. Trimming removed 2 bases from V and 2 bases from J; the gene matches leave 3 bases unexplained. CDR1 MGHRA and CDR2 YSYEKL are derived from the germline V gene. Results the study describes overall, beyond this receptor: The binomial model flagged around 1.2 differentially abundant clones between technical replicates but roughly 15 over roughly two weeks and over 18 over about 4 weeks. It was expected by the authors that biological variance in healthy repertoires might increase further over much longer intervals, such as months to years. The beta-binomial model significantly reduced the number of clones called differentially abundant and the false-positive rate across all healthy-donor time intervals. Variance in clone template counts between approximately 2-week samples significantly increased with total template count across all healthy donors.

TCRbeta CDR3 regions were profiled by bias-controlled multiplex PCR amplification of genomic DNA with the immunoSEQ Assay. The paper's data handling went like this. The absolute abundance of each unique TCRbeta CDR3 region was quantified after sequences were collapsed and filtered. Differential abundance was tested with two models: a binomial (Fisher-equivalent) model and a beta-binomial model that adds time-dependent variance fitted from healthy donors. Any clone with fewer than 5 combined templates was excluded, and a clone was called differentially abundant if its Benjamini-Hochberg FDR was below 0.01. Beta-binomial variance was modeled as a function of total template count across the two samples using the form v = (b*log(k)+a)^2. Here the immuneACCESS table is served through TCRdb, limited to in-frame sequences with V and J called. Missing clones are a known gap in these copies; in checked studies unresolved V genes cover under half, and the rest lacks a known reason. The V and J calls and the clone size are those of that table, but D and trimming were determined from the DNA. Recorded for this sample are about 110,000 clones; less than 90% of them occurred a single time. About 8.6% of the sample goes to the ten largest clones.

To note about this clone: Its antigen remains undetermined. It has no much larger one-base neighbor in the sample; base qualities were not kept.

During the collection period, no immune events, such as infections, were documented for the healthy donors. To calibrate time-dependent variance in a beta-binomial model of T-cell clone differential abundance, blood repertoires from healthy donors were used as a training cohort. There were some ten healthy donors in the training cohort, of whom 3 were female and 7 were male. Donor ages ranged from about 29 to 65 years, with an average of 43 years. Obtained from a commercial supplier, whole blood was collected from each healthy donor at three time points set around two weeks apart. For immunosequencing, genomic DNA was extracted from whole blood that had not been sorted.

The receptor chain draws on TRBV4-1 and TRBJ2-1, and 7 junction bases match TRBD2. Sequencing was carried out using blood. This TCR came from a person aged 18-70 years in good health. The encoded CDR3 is CASSQSGTTYNEQFF. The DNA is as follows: TGCGCCAGCAGCCAAAGCGGGACGACCTACAATGAGCAGTTCTTC.